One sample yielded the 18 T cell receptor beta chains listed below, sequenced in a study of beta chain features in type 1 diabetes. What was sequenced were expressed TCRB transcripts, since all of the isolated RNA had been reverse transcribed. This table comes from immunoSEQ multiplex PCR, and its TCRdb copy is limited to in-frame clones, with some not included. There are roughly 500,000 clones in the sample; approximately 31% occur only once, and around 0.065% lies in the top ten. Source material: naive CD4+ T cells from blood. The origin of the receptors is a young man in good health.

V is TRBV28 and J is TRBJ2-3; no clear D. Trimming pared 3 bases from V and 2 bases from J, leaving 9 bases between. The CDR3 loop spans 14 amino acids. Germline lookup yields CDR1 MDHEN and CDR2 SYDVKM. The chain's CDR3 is CASSFPGITDTQYF. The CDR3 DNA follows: TGTGCCAGCAGTTTTCCGGGCATCACAGATACGCAGTATTTT.

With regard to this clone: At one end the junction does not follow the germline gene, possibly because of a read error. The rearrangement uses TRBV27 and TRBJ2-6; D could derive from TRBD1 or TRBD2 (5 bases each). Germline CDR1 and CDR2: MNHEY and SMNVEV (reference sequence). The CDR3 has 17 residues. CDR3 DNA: TGTGCCCGCAGCTCCGGGACCCCCCTGGCTGGGGCCAACGTCCTGACTTTC. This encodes CARSSGTPLAGANVLTF.

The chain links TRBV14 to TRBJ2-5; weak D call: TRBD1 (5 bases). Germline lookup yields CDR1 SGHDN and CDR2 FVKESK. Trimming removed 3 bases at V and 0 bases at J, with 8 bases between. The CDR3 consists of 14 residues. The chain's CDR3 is CASSQRQNQETQYF. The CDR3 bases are TGTGCCAGCAGCCAGAGACAGAACCAAGAGACCCAGTACTTC.

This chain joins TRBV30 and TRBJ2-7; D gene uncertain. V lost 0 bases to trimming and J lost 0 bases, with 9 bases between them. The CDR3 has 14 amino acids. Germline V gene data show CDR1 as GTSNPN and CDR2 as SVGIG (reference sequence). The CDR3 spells CAWSVLKSSYEQYF. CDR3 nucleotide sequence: TGTGCCTGGAGTGTATTGAAGAGCTCCTACGAGCAGTACTTC. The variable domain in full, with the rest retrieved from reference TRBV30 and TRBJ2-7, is SQTIHQWPATLVQPVGSPLSLECTVEGTSNPNLYWYRQAAGRGLQLLFYSVGIGQISSEVPQNLSASRPQDRQFILSSKKLLLSDSGFYLCAWSVLKSSYEQYFGPGTRLTVT.

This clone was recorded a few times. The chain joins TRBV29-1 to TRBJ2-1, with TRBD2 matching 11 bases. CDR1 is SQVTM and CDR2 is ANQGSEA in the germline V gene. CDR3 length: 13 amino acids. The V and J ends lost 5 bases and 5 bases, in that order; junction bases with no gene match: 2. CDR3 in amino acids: CSVISGRDNEQFF. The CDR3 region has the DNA TGCAGCGTTATTAGCGGGAGGGACAATGAGCAGTTCTTC.

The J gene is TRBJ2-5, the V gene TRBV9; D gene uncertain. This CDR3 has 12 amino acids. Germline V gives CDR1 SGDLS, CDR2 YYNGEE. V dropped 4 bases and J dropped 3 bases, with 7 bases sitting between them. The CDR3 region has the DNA TGTGCCAGCAGCCCCCACGAAGAGACCCAGTACTTC. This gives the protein CASSPHEETQYF.

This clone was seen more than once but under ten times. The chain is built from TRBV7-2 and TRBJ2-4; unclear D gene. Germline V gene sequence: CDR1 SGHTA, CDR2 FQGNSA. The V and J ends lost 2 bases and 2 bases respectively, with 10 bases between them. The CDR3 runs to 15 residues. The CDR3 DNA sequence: TGTGCCAGCAGCTTAAGGTCGAGGTCCAAAAACATTCAGTACTTC. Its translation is CASSLRSRSKNIQYF.

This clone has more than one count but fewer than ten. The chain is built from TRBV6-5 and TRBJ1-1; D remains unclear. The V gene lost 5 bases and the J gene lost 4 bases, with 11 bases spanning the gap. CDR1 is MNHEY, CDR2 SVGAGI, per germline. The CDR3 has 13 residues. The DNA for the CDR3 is TGTGCCAGCAGTGAAGTAGTGGCCACTGAAGCTTTCTTT. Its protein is CASSEVVATEAFF.

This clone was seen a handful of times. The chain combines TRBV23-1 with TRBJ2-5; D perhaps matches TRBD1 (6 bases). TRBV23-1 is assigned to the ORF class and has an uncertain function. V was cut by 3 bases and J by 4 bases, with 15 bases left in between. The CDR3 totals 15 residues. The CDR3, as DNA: TGCGCCAGCAGTCACTACAGGGAGAGGGGAGAGACCCAGTACTTC. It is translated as CASSHYRERGETQYF.

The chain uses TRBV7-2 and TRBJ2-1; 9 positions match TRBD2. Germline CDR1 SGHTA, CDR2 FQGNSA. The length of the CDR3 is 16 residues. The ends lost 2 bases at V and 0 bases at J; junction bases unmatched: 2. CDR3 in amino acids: CASSLISGSSYNEQFF. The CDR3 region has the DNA TGTGCCAGCAGCTTAATTAGCGGGAGCTCCTACAATGAGCAGTTCTTC. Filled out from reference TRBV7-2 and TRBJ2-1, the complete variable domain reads GAGVSQSPSNKVTEKGKDVELRCDPISGHTALYWYRQSLGQGLEFLIYFQGNSAPDKSGLPSDRFSAERTGGSVSTLTIQRTQQEDSAVYLCASSLISGSSYNEQFFGPGTRLTVL.

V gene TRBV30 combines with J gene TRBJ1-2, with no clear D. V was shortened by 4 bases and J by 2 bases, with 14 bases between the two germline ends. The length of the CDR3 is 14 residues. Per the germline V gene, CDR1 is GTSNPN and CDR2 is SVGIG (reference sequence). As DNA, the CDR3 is TGTGCCTGGACCCCTAACTCGGGAAACTATGGCTACACCTTC. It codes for CAWTPNSGNYGYTF.

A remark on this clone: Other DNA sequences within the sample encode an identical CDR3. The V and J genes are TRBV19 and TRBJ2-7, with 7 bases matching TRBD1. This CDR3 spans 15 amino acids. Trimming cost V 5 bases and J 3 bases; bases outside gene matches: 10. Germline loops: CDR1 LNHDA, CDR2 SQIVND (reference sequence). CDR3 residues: CASSPRQGNLYEQYF. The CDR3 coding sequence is TGTGCCAGTAGTCCACGACAGGGCAATCTCTACGAGCAGTACTTC.

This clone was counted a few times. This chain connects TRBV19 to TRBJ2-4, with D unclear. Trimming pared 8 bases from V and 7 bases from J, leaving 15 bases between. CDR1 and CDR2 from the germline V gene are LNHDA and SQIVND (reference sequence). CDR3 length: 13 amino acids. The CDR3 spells CASGSAGYNIQYF. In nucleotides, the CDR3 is TGTGCCAGTGGGTCGGCAGGATATAACATTCAGTACTTC.

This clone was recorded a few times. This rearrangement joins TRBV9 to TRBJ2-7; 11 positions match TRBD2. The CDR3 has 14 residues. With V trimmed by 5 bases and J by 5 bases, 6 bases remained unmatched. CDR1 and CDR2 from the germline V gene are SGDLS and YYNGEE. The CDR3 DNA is TGTGCCAGCAGACCTAGCGGGAGGTCCCACGAGCAGTACTTC. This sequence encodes CASRPSGRSHEQYF.

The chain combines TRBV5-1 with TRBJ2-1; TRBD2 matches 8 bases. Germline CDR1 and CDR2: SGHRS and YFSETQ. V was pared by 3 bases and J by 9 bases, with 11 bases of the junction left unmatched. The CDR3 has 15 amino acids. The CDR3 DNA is TGCGCCAGCAGCTATAGCGGGAATACCGTCGCTGAGCAGTTCTTC. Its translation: CASSYSGNTVAEQFF. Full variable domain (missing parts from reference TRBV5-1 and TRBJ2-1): KAGVTQTPRYLIKTRGQQVTLSCSPISGHRSVSWYQQTPGQGLQFLFEYFSETQRNKGNFPGRFSGRQFSNSRSEMNVSTLELGDSALYLCASSYSGNTVAEQFFGPGTRLTVL.

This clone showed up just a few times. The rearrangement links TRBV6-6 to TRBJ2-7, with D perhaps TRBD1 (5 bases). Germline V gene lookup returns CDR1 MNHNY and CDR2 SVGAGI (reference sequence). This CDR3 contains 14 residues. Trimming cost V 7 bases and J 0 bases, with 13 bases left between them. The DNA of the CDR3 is TGTGCCAGCACCCGAGGTGACAGCTCCTACGAGCAGTACTTC. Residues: CASTRGDSSYEQYF.

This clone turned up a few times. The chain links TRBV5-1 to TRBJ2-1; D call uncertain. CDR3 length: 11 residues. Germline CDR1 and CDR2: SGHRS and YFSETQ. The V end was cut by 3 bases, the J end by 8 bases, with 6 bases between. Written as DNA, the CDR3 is TGCGCCAGCAGCTCCCTCGATGAGCAGTTCTTC. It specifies CASSSLDEQFF.

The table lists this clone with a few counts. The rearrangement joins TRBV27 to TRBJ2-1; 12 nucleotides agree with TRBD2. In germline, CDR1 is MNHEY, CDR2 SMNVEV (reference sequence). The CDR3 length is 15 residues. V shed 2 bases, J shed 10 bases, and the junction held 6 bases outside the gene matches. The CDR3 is CASSLGLAGPQEQFF. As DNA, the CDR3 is TGTGCCAGCAGTTTAGGACTAGCGGGACCCCAGGAGCAGTTCTTC.